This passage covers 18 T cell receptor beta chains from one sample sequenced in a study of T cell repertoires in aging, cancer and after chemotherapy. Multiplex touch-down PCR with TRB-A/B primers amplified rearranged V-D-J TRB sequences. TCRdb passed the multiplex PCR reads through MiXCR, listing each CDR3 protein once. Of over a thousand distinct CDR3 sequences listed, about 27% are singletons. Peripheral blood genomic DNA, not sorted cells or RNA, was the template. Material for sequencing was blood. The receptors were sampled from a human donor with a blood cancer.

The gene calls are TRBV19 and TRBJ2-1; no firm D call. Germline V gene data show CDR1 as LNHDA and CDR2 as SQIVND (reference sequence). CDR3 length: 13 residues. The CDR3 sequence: CVSSMNTQNEQFF. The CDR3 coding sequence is TGTGTTAGTAGTATGAATACACAGAATGAGCAGTTCTTC.

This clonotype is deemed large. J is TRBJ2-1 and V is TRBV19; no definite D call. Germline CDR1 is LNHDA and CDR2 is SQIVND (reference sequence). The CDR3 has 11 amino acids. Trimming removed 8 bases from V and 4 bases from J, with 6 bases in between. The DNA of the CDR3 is TGTGCCAGTGGGTCGTACAATGAGCAGTTCTTC. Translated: CASGSYNEQFF.

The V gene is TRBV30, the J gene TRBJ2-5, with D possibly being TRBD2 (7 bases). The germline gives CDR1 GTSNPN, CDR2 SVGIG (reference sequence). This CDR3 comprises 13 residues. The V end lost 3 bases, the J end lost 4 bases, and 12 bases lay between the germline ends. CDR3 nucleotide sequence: TGTGCCTGGAGACGGAGGGGGGGAGAGACCCAGTACTTC. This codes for CAWRRRGGETQYF. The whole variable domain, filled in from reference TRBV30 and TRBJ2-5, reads SQTIHQWPATLVQPVGSPLSLECTVEGTSNPNLYWYRQAAGRGLQLLFYSVGIGQISSEVPQNLSASRPQDRQFILSSKKLLLSDSGFYLCAWRRRGGETQYFGPGTRLLVL.

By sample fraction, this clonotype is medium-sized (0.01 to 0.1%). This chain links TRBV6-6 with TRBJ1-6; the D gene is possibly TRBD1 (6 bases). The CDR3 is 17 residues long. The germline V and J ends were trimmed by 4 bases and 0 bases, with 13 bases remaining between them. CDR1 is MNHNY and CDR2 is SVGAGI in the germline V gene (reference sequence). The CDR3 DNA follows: TGTGCCAGCAGTTCTAATCAGGGGAGCTCCTATAATTCACCCCTCCACTTT. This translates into CASSSNQGSSYNSPLHF.

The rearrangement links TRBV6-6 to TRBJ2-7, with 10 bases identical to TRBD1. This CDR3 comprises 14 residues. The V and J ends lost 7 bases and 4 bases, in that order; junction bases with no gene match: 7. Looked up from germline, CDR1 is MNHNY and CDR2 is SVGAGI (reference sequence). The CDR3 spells CASNRQGANYEQYF. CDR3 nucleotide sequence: TGTGCCAGCAACCGACAGGGGGCGAATTACGAGCAGTACTTC.

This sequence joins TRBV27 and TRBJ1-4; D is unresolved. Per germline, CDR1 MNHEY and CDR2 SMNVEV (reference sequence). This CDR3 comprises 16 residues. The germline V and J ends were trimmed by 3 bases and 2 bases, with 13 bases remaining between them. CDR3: CASSFLAGGTNEKLFF. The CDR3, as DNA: TGTGCCAGCAGTTTTCTTGCTGGTGGGACTAATGAAAAACTGTTTTTT.

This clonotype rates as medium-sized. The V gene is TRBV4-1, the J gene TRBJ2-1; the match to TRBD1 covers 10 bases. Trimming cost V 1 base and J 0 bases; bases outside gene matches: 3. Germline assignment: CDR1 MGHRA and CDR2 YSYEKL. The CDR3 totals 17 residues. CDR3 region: CASSQARTGGSYNEQFF. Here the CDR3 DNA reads TGCGCCAGCAGCCAAGCACGGACAGGGGGCTCCTACAATGAGCAGTTCTTC.

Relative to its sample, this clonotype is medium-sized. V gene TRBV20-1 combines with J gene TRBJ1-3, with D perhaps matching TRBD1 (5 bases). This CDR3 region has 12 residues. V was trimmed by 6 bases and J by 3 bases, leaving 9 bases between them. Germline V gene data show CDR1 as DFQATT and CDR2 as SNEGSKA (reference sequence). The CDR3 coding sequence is TGCAGTGCCCAGGGAGGTGGAAACACCATATATTTT. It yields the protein CSAQGGGNTIYF.

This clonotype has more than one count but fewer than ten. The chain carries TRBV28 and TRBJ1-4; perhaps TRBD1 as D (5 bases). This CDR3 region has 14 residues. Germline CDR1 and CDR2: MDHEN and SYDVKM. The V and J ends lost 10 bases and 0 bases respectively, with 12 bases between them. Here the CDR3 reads CATPRAATNEKLFF. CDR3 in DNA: TGTGCCACTCCCAGGGCGGCAACTAATGAAAAACTGTTTTTT.

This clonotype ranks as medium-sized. CDR3 sequence: CASSPRDRENEKLFF. Written as DNA, the CDR3 is TGTGCCAGCTCCCCCCGGGACAGGGAAAATGAAAAACTGTTTTTT. The genes are TRBV18 and TRBJ1-4, with 9 bases aligning to TRBD1. The ends lost 6 bases at V and 5 bases at J; junction bases unmatched: 7. The CDR3 is 15 residues long. From germline, CDR1 is KGHSH and CDR2 LQKENI.

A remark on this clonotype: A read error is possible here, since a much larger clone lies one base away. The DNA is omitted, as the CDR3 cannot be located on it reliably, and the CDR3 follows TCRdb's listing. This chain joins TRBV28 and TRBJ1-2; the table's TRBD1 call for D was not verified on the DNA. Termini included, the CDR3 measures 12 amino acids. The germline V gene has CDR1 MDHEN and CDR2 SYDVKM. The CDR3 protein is CASILDSFGYTF.

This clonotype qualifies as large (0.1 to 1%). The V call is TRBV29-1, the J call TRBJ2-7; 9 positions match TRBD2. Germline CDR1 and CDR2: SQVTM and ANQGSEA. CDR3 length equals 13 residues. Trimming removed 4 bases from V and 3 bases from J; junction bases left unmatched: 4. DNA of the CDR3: TGCAGCGTTGGCCTAGCGGGAAGCTACGAGCAGTACTTC. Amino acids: CSVGLAGSYEQYF.

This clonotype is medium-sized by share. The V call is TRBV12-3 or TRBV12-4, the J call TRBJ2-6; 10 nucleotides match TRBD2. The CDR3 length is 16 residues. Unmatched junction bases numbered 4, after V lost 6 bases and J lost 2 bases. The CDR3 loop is CASRKSGGAGANVLTF. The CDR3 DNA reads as TGTGCCAGCAGAAAAAGCGGGGGGGCTGGGGCCAACGTCCTGACTTTC.

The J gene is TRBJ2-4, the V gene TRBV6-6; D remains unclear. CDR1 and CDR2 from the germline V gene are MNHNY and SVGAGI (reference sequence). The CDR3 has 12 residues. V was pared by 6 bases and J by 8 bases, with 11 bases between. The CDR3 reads CASSLRWDIQYF. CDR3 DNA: TGTGCCAGCAGCCTAAGGTGGGACATTCAGTACTTC.

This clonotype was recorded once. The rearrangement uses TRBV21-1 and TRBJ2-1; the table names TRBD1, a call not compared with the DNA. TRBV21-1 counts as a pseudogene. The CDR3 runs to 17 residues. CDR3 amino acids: CASSTEDRASSYNEQFF. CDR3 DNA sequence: TGTGCCAGCAGCACCGAGGACAGGGCGAGCTCCTACAATGAGCAGTTCTTC.

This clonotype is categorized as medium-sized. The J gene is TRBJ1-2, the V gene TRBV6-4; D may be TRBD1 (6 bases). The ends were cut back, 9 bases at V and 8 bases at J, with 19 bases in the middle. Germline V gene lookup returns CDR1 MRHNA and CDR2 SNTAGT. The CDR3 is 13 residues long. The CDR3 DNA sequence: TGTGCCAGTTCCAGGGGACCCCAAGTGGGCTACACCTTC. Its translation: CASSRGPQVGYTF.

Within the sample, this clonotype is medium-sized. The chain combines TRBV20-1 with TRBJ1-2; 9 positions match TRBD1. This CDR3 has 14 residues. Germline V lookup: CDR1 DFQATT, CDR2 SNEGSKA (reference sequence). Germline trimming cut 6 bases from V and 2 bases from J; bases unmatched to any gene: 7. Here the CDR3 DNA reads TGCAGTGCGCGCGACAGGGGGATGAACTATGGCTACACCTTC. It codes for CSARDRGMNYGYTF.

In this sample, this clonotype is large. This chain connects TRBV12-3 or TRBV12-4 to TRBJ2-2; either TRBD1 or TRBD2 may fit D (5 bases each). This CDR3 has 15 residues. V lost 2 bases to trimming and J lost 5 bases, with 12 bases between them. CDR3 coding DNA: TGTGCCAGCAGTTTATCCGGGACGCAAACCGGGGAGCTGTTTTTT. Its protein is CASSLSGTQTGELFF.